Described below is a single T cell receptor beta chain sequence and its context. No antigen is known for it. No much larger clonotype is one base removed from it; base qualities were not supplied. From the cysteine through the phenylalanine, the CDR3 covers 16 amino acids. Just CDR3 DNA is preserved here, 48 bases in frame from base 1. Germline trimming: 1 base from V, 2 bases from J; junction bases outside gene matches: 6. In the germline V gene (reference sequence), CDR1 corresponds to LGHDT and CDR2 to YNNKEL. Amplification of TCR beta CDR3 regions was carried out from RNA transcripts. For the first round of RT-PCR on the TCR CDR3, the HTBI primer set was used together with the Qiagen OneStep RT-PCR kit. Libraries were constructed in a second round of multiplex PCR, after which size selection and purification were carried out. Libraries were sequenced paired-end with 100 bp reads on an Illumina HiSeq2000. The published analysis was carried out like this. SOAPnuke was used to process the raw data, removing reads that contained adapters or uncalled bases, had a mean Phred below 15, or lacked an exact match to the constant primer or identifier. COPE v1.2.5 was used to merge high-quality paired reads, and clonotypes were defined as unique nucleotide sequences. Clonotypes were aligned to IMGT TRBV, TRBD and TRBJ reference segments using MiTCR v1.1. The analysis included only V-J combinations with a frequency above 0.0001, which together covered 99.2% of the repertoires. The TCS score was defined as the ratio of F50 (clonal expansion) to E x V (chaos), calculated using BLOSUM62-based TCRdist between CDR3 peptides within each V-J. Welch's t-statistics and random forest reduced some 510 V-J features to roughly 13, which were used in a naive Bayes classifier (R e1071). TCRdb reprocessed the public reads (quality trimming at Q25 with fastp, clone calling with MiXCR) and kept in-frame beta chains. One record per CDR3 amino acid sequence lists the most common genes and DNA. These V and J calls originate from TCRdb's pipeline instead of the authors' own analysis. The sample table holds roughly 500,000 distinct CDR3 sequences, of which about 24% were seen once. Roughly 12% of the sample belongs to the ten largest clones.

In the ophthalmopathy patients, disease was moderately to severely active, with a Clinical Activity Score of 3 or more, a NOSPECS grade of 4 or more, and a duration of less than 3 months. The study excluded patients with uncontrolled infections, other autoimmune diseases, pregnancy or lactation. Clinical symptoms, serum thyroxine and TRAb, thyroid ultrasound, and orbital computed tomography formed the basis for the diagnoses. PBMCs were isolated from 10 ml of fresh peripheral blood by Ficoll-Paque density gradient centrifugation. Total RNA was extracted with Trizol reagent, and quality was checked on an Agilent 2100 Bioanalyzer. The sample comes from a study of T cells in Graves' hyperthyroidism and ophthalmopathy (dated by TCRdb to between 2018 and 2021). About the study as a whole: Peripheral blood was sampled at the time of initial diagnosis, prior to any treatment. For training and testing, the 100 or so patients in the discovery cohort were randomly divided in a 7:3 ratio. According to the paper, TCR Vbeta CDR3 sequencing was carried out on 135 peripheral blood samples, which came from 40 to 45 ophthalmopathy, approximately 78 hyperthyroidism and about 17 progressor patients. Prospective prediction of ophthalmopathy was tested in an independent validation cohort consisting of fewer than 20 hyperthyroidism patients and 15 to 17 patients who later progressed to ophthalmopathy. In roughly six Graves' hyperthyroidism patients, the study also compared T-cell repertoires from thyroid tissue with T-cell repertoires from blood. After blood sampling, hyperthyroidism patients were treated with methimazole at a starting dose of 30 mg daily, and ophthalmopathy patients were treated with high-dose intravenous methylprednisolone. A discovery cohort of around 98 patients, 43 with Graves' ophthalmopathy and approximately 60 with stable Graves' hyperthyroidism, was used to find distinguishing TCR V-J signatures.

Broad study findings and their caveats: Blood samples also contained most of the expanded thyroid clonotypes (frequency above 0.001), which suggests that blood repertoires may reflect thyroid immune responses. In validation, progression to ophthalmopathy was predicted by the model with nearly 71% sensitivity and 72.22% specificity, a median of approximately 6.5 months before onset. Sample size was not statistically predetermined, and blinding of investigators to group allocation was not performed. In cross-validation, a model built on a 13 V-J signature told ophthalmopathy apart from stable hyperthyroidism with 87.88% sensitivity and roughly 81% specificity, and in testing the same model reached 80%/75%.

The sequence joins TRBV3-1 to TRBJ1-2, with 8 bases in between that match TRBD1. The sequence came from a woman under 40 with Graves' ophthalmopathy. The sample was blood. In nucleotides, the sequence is TGTGCCAGCAGCCAAGGGGCAGCAGGGGGCAACTATGGCTACACCTTC. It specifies CASSQGAAGGNYGYTF. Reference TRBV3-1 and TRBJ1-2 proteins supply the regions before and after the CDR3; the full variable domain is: DTAVSQTPKYLVTQMGNDKSIKCEQNLGHDTMYWYKQDSKKFLKIMFSYNNKELIINETVPNRFSPKSPDKAHLNLHINSLELGDSAVYFCASSQGAAGGNYGYTFGSGTRLTVV.